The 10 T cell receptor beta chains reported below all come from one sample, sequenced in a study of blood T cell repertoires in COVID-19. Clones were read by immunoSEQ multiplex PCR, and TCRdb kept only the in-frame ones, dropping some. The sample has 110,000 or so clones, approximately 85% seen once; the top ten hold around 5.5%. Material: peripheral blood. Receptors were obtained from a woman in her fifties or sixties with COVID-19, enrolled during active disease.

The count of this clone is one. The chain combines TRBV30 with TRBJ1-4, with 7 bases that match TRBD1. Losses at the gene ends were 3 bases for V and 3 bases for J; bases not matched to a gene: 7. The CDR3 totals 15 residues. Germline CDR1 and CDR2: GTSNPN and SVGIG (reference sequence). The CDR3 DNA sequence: TGTGCCTGGAGCGGGACAGACACTTCTAATGAAAAACTGTTTTTT. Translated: CAWSGTDTSNEKLFF.

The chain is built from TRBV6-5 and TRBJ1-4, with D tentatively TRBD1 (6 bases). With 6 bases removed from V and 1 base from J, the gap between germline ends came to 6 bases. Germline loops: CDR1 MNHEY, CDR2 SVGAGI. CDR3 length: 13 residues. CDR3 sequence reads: CASRQGTNEKLFF. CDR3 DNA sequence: TGTGCCAGCAGACAGGGAACTAATGAAAAACTGTTTTTT.

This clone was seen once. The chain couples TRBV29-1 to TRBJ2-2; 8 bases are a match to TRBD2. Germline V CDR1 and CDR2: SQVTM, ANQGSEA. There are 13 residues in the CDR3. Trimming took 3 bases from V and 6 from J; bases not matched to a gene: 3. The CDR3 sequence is CSVEGTRAGELFF. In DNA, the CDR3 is TGCAGCGTTGAGGGGACTAGGGCCGGGGAGCTGTTTTTT.

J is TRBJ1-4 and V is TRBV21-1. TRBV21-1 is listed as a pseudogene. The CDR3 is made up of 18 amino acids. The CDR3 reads CASSKEAGSGGANEKLFF. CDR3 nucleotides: TGTGCCAGCAGCAAAGAGGCAGGCTCTGGGGGGGCTAATGAAAAACTGTTTTTT.

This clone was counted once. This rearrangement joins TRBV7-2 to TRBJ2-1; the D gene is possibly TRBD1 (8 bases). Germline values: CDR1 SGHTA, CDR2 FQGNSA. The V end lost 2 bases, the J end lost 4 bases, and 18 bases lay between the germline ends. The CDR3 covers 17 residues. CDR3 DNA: TGTGCCAGCAGCTTAAGGGGGGGCAGGGGGCTGTACAATGAGCAGTTCTTC. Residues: CASSLRGGRGLYNEQFF.

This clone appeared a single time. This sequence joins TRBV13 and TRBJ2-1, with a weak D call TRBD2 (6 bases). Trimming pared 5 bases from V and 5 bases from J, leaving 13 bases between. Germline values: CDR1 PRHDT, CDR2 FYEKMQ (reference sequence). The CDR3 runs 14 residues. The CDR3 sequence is CASSGRVADNEQFF. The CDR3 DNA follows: TGTGCCAGCAGCGGTAGGGTAGCGGACAATGAGCAGTTCTTC.

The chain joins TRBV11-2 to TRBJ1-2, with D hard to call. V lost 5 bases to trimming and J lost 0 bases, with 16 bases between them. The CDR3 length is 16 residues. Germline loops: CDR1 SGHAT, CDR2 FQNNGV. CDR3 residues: CASSPTSGGSNYGYTF. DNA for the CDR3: TGTGCCAGCAGCCCGACCAGCGGTGGATCTAACTATGGCTACACCTTC.

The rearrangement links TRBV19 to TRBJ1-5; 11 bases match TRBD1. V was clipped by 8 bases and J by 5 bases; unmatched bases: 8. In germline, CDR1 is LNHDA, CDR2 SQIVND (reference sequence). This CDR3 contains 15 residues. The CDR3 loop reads CASGQGAEWDQPQHF. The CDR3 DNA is TGTGCCAGTGGACAGGGGGCCGAGTGGGATCAGCCCCAGCATTTT.

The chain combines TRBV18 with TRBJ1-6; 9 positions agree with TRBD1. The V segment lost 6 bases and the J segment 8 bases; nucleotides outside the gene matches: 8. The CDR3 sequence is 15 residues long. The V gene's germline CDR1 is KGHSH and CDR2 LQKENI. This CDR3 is CASSQPGQGYSPLHF. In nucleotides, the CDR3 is TGTGCCAGCTCCCAGCCGGGACAGGGATATTCACCCCTCCACTTT.

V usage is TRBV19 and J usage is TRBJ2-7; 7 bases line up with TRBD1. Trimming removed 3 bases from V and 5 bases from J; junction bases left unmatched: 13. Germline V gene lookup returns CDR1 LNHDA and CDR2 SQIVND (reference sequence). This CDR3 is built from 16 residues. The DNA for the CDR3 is TGTGCCAGTAGTATGGGGTGGGACAGCGGCCGGAACGAGCAGTACTTC. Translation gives CASSMGWDSGRNEQYF. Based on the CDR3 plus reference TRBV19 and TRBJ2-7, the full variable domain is DGGITQSPKYLFRKEGQNVTLSCEQNLNHDAMYWYRQDPGQGLRLIYYSQIVNDFQKGDIAEGYSVSREKKESFPLTVTSAQKNPTAFYLCASSMGWDSGRNEQYFGPGTRLTVT.